This TCR beta chain was sequenced for a study of breast tumors, draining lymph nodes, adjacent tissues. To note about this clonotype: Antigen: not known.

Samples came from axillary lymph nodes draining the breast cancer. A single record per CDR3 protein comes from TCRdb applying MiXCR to the multiplex PCR reads. The sample gives approximately 280,000 distinct CDR3 sequences, more than 30% of which show up once; approximately 1% is in the top ten. Study-level points and caveats: Data fit most tumor T cells coming from lymph node, expanding in tumor. Tumor repertoires ranked between lymph nodes and nontumor tissue in diversity, with V and J gene preferences.

V was pared by 1 base and J by 2 bases, with 9 bases between. This CDR3 spans 14 amino acids. Germline CDR1 is GTSNPN and CDR2 is SVGIG (reference sequence). The source material was axillary lymph node tissue. This TCR was recovered from a female donor with breast cancer. Some clones in this sample may be carry-over from other donors' samples. The gene calls are TRBV30 and TRBJ1-5; the D gene is possibly TRBD1 (6 bases). For the CDR3, the DNA is TGTGCCTGGAGTGCCGGGGGCCGCAATCAGCCCCAGCATTTT. It codes for CAWSAGGRNQPQHF.